This entry lists 27 T cell receptor beta chains sequenced from one sample in a study of T cell clusters in autoimmune cytopenias. Approximately 36,000 genome equivalents of blood DNA were amplified for TRB. One tube held mixed TRB-A and TRB-B primer pools for touch-down PCR. TCRdb reprocessed the multiplex PCR reads and stores each CDR3 protein as one record, lacking DNA. The table lists a few thousand distinct CDR3 sequences, with approximately 15% in the top ten. These same records also appear under a second study, on T cell repertoires in aging, cancer and after chemotherapy.

The sequencing input was peripheral blood. Receptor source: a human donor in good health.

This clonotype registers medium-sized (0.01 to 0.1%) by frequency. The chain links TRBV6-5 to TRBJ1-6; TCRdb names TRBD1, which stays unverified in the absence of DNA. Germline V gene lookup returns CDR1 MNHEY and CDR2 SVGAGI. There are 17 residues in the CDR3. CDR3 residues: CASNLRARSSYNSPLHF.

Its frequency marks this clonotype as medium-sized. The gene calls are TRBV6-2 or TRBV6-3 and TRBJ2-5; the TCRdb call, TRBD1, lacks DNA for checking. This CDR3 contains 15 residues. In germline, CDR1 is MNHEY, CDR2 SVGEGT. The CDR3 region is CASTSGQGIVETQYF.

Measured by frequency, this clonotype is medium-sized. This chain connects TRBV6-2 or TRBV6-3 to TRBJ2-1; TCRdb proposes TRBD1, but this gene call is untestable without DNA. Germline V gene data show CDR1 as MNHEY and CDR2 as SVGEGT. The CDR3 sequence is 12 residues long. The CDR3 sequence is CASTRSGSEQFF.

Frequency places this clonotype as medium-sized (0.01 to 0.1%). The chain employs TRBV6-1 and TRBJ2-1; TCRdb's D call, TRBD1, is unchecked because there is no DNA. CDR1 and CDR2 (germline): MNHNS, SASEGT. This CDR3 region has 12 residues. CDR3 sequence: CASSASGSLQFF.

Frequency places this clonotype as medium-sized. The rearrangement links TRBV6-6 to TRBJ1-5; TCRdb's assignment of TRBD1 cannot be checked, as there is no DNA. The CDR3 is 15 residues long. The V gene's germline CDR1 is MNHNY and CDR2 SVGAGI (reference sequence). The CDR3 protein is CASSPLLTGDQPQHF.

This clonotype is classed as medium-sized by frequency. The rearrangement links TRBV27 to TRBJ2-1; TCRdb's D call, TRBD1, is unchecked because there is no DNA. The CDR3 covers 15 residues. Looked up from germline, CDR1 is MNHEY and CDR2 is SMNVEV (reference sequence). The CDR3 loop is CASSPPIRDYNEQFF.

This chain uses TRBV6-2 or TRBV6-3 with TRBJ2-5; as DNA is missing, the TRBD1 call by TCRdb cannot be tested. From germline, CDR1 is MNHEY and CDR2 SVGEGT. The CDR3 sequence is 15 residues long. Here the CDR3 reads CASSYYSGGGETQYF.

J is TRBJ1-5 and V is TRBV6-6; the TRBD1 assignment by TCRdb is unverifiable without DNA. The CDR3 is 13 amino acids. Germline CDR1 reads MNHNY; CDR2 reads SVGAGI (reference sequence). CDR3 in amino acids: CASSYSGDQPQHF.

Frequency places this clonotype as medium-sized. V and J are TRBV12-3 or TRBV12-4 and TRBJ2-3; no DNA is available, so the TRBD1 call from TCRdb remains unchecked. The CDR3 contains 15 residues. The CDR3 reads CASSPGQGAWSTQYF.

V gene TRBV18 combines with J gene TRBJ2-2; TCRdb's D call, TRBD2, is unchecked because there is no DNA. Germline V lookup: CDR1 KGHSH, CDR2 LQKENI. This CDR3 spans 20 amino acids. The chain's CDR3 is CASSPTTLSGGTVGTGELFF.

The chain carries TRBV6-2 or TRBV6-3 and TRBJ2-1; TCRdb reports TRBD2, a call that lacks DNA to check it against. CDR1 is MNHEY and CDR2 is SVGEGT in the germline V gene. This CDR3 is built from 17 residues. The CDR3 spells CASSRFSWEGSYNEQFF.

In terms of frequency, this clonotype is medium-sized (0.01 to 0.1%). V and J are TRBV6-5 and TRBJ2-1; the TRBD1 assignment by TCRdb is unverifiable without DNA. The length of the CDR3 is 15 residues. The V gene's germline CDR1 is MNHEY and CDR2 SVGAGI. CDR3 protein: CATAVGGTTYNEQFF.

This clonotype is labeled large (0.1 to 1%) based on frequency. The chain recombines TRBV19 with TRBJ2-3. The germline V gene encodes CDR1 LNHDA and CDR2 SQIVND (reference sequence). CDR3 length equals 15 residues. CDR3 loop: CASSMERYPGDTQYF.

The V call is TRBV7-2, the J call TRBJ2-3. Per the germline V gene, CDR1 is SGHTA and CDR2 is FQGNSA. CDR3 length: 15 amino acids. The CDR3: CASSSFGPSTDTQYF.

This clonotype is identified as medium-sized (0.01 to 0.1%) from frequency. The chain joins TRBV6-2 or TRBV6-3 to TRBJ1-2; the D gene TCRdb calls, TRBD1, cannot be checked with no DNA. This CDR3 region has 13 residues. CDR1 and CDR2 from the germline V gene are MNHEY and SVGEGT. CDR3 protein: CASSPGTTPGYTF.

This chain links TRBV6-1 with TRBJ1-3; no DNA is available, so the TRBD1 call from TCRdb remains unchecked. This CDR3 comprises 16 residues. Per the germline V gene, CDR1 is MNHNS and CDR2 is SASEGT. CDR3 residues: CASGTGGSWPGNTIYF.

The chain recombines TRBV19 with TRBJ1-1; the TCRdb call, TRBD1, lacks DNA for checking. The length of the CDR3 is 13 residues. The V gene's germline CDR1 is LNHDA and CDR2 SQIVND (reference sequence). CDR3 sequence: CASSYRENTEAFF.

According to its frequency, this clonotype is medium-sized. The rearrangement uses TRBV19 and TRBJ2-7. This CDR3 is 13 amino acids long. CDR1 LNHDA and CDR2 SQIVND come from the germline V gene (reference sequence). The CDR3: CASSIVLSYEQYF.

The chain couples TRBV6-5 to TRBJ1-2; TCRdb outputs TRBD1, but without DNA this stays unchecked. The germline V gene encodes CDR1 MNHEY and CDR2 SVGAGI. The CDR3 spans 14 residues. The CDR3 protein is CASTFRDRAYGYTF.

The chain carries TRBV19 and TRBJ1-1. The germline CDR1 and CDR2 sequences are LNHDA and SQIVND (reference sequence). The CDR3 runs 19 residues. The CDR3 loop is CASTPGARTRGRLNTEAFF.

This clonotype registers large by frequency. The chain joins TRBV7-2 to TRBJ2-2; checking the TCRdb D call of TRBD1 is not possible without DNA. The germline gives CDR1 SGHTA, CDR2 FQGNSA. CDR3 size: 14 residues. The CDR3 sequence: CASEGQGPAGELFF.

The chain recombines TRBV19 with TRBJ1-2; lacking DNA, the TRBD1 call made by TCRdb goes unchecked. Germline V gives CDR1 LNHDA, CDR2 SQIVND (reference sequence). The CDR3 covers 15 residues. The CDR3 loop is CASDLGTGGNYGYTF.

The genes are TRBV12-3 or TRBV12-4 and TRBJ1-4; TCRdb calls TRBD1, which cannot be checked without DNA. The CDR3 loop spans 14 amino acids. This chain's CDR3 is CASSPTGSNEKLFF.

In terms of frequency, this clonotype is medium-sized. The rearrangement joins TRBV6-5 to TRBJ2-5; TCRdb's D call of TRBD2 is untestable without DNA. The CDR3 extends over 16 amino acids. Germline CDR1 is MNHEY and CDR2 is SVGAGI. CDR3 amino acids: CASSIGTSGGRETQYF.

Here the CDR3 reads CASSSVEGTYSNQPQHF. This rearrangement joins TRBV7-6 to TRBJ1-5; without DNA, the TCRdb call of TRBD1 cannot be checked. Germline values: CDR1 SGHVS, CDR2 FNYEAQ. The CDR3 is made up of 17 amino acids.

J is TRBJ2-3 and V is TRBV14; TCRdb selects TRBD2, and the lack of DNA leaves this call unchecked. CDR3 length equals 17 residues. Germline loops: CDR1 SGHDN, CDR2 FVKESK. CDR3 sequence reads: CASSQRLAGLYTDTQYF.

The chain uses TRBV7-2 and TRBJ2-2; the TCRdb call, TRBD2, lacks DNA for checking. Germline V gives CDR1 SGHTA, CDR2 FQGNSA. The CDR3 is 12 amino acids. The CDR3 is CASSPASGRLFF.